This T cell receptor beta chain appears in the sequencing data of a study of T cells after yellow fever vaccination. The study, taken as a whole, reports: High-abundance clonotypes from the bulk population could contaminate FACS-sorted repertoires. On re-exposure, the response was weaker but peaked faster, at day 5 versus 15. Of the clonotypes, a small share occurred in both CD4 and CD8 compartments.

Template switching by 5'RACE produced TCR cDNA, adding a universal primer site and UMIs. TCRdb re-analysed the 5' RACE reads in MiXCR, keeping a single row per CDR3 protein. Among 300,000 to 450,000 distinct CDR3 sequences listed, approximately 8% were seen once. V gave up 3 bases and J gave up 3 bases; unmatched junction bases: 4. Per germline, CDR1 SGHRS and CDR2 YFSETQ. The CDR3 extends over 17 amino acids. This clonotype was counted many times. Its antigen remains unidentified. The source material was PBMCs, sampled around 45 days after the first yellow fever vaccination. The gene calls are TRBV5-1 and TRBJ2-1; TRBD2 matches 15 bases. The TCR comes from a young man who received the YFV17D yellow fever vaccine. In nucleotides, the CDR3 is TGCGCCAGCAGCTCGGGGACTAGCGGGGGGCTCTACAATGAGCAGTTCTTC. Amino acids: CASSSGTSGGLYNEQFF.